This passage covers 12 T cell receptor beta chains from one sample sequenced in a study of T-cell reconstitution after alpha-beta-depleted transplantation in children. Preparation of the TCRbeta library involved a method that used unique molecular identifiers. MiXCR was run by TCRdb on the PCR reads, yielding one entry per CDR3 protein. The sample holds under 400,000 distinct CDR3 sequences, around 25% seen once. The sample here was PBMCs, mostly from graft donor cells, taken 180 days after TCRalphabeta/CD19-depleted stem cell transplant. The receptor set was obtained from a male patient aged 5 to 17 who had a stem cell transplant for acute lymphoblastic leukemia, so the T cells may come from the graft donor.

Comments on this clonotype: Sequence at one end of the junction differs from germline and may be a read error. The chain joins TRBV7-6 to TRBJ1-4; no clear D gene. CDR3 length equals 16 residues. CDR1 SGHVS and CDR2 FNYEAQ come from the germline V gene. This CDR3 is CDSSLFSAKNNEKLFF. As DNA, the CDR3 is TGTGACAGCAGCTTATTCTCGGCAAAGAATAATGAAAAACTGTTTTTT. Complete variable domain (other parts from reference TRBV7-6 and TRBJ1-4): GAGVSQSPRYKVTKRGQDVALRCDPISGHVSLYWYRQALGQGPEFLTYFNYEAQQDKSGLPNDRFSAERPEGSISTLTIQRTEQRDSAMYRCDSSLFSAKNNEKLFFGSGTQLSVL.

The chain recombines TRBV7-9 with TRBJ1-6; no reliable D call. Germline V gene data show CDR1 as SEHNR and CDR2 as FQNEAQ (reference sequence). V lost 6 bases, J lost 7 bases, and 19 bases lay in between. CDR3 length: 16 residues. The DNA of the CDR3 is TGTGCCAGCAGATTTAATACCCGAGAAGGGAATTCACCCCTCCACTTT. Protein product: CASRFNTREGNSPLHF.

In this sample, this clonotype turned up a few times. This chain connects TRBV7-6 to TRBJ2-7; maybe TRBD1 (6 bases). The length of the CDR3 is 13 residues. Trimming took off 5 bases at V and 4 bases at J, with 12 bases between the two ends. Germline CDR1 and CDR2: SGHVS and FNYEAQ. The CDR3 sequence is CASSQHREYEQYF. The CDR3 bases are TGTGCCAGCAGCCAACACAGGGAATACGAGCAGTACTTC.

CDR3 loop: CASSPLIGERAPTIYF. Here the CDR3 DNA reads TGTGCCAGCAGCCCCTTGATCGGGGAACGTGCGCCAACCATATATTTT. The chain combines TRBV6-1 with TRBJ1-3; D ambiguous. The V gene's germline CDR1 is MNHNS and CDR2 SASEGT. V was shortened by 6 bases and J by 10 bases, with 25 bases between the two germline ends. The length of the CDR3 is 16 residues.

The rearrangement joins TRBV12-3 or TRBV12-4 to TRBJ1-2, with D possibly matching TRBD1 (5 bases). V dropped 8 bases and J dropped 2 bases, with 6 bases sitting between them. This CDR3 has 11 residues. Here the CDR3 DNA reads TGTGCCAGCTGGGGGAACTATGGCTACACCTTC. Residues: CASWGNYGYTF.

The V gene is TRBV7-6, the J gene TRBJ2-7, with unresolved D. Trimming took 0 bases from V and 0 from J, leaving 15 bases between them. Per germline, CDR1 SGHVS and CDR2 FNYEAQ. The CDR3 loop spans 17 amino acids. CDR3 amino acids: CASSLALSAISSYEQYF. In nucleotides, the CDR3 is TGTGCCAGCAGCTTAGCGCTGAGCGCCATAAGCTCCTACGAGCAGTACTTC. Supplemented by reference TRBV7-6 and TRBJ2-7, the full variable domain reads GAGVSQSPRYKVTKRGQDVALRCDPISGHVSLYWYRQALGQGPEFLTYFNYEAQQDKSGLPNDRFSAERPEGSISTLTIQRTEQRDSAMYRCASSLALSAISSYEQYFGPGTRLTVT.

The V call is TRBV18, the J call TRBJ2-4; D may be TRBD1 or TRBD2 (5 bases each). V dropped 3 bases and J dropped 0 bases, with 9 bases sitting between them. This CDR3 region has 15 residues. Germline loops: CDR1 KGHSH, CDR2 LQKENI. CDR3 residues: CASSPDGTAKNIQYF. The CDR3 nucleotides are TGTGCCAGCTCACCGGACGGGACAGCCAAAAACATTCAGTACTTC.

The gene calls are TRBV3-1 and TRBJ2-1; maybe TRBD1 (6 bases). Trimming took off 7 bases at V and 0 bases at J, with 16 bases between the two ends. Germline V gives CDR1 LGHDT, CDR2 YNNKEL (reference sequence). This CDR3 spans 16 amino acids. CDR3: CASTLKGVPSYNEQFF. The DNA of the CDR3 is TGTGCCAGCACCCTCAAGGGGGTACCCTCCTACAATGAGCAGTTCTTC.

In its sample, this clonotype was seen a few times. This sequence joins TRBV6-1 and TRBJ2-1, with D possibly being TRBD1 (6 bases). Germline CDR1 is MNHNS and CDR2 is SASEGT. This CDR3 has 15 residues. V was pared by 5 bases and J by 0 bases, with 11 bases between. The CDR3 DNA reads as TGTGCCAGCAGTATTGGACAGAACTCCTACAATGAGCAGTTCTTC. Its protein is CASSIGQNSYNEQFF.

This clonotype has a handful of counts. This chain connects TRBV3-1 to TRBJ2-3, with D unclear. Trimming pared 2 bases from V and 7 bases from J, leaving 4 bases between. Germline assignment: CDR1 LGHDT and CDR2 YNNKEL (reference sequence). The CDR3 totals 11 residues. The CDR3 DNA reads TGTGCCAGCAGCCAAAGGAATACGCAGTATTTT. As protein: CASSQRNTQYF.

This clonotype was found a few times. This chain uses TRBV29-1 with TRBJ2-1, with 8 bases aligning to TRBD1. The CDR3 has 16 residues. The ends lost 0 bases at V and 3 bases at J; junction bases unmatched: 7. Germline CDR1 reads SQVTM; CDR2 reads ANQGSEA. CDR3 in amino acids: CSVEDHGQGDYNEQFF. The CDR3, as DNA: TGCAGCGTTGAAGATCACGGACAGGGAGACTACAATGAGCAGTTCTTC.

J is TRBJ1-5 and V is TRBV2; D not certain. The CDR3 is made up of 12 amino acids. Trimming removed 2 bases at V and 3 bases at J, with 2 bases between. Germline V gene lookup returns CDR1 SNHLY and CDR2 FYNNEI. The CDR3 bases are TGTGCCAGCAGTGAAAACAATCAGCCCCAGCATTTT. Its protein product is CASSENNQPQHF.